Reported below is one TCR beta chain. Its target is not known. Whoever was chosen for sequencing had shown CD8+CD57+ cell expansion by flow cytometry. With 5 bases removed from V and 0 bases from J, the gap between germline ends came to 11 bases. The CDR3 runs 14 residues. Germline-derived CDR1 and CDR2 are SNHLY and FYNNEI. This sample was included in a study of CD8+CD57+ T cells in acquired aplastic anemia. Study findings and constraints: The diversity of CD8+CD57+ cells in patients was lower than that of total CD4+ and CD8+ pools. Patients and controls had in common 25 to 35 CD8+ CDR3 sequences.

Profiling of TCR beta VDJ combinations and CDR3 sequences used genomic DNA as template. A single record per CDR3 protein comes from TCRdb applying MiXCR to the reads. The table lists about 17,000 distinct CDR3 sequences, 30% to 45% of them singletons. The specimen sequenced was CD8+CD57+ T cells sorted from PBMCs. The subset was: bead-enriched CD8+CD57+ effector memory T cells from SAA patients. This clonotype was sampled from a human donor with aplastic anemia. The chain employs TRBV2 and TRBJ2-7; maybe TRBD1 (6 bases). CDR3 region: CASSIGQSSYEQYF. For the CDR3, the DNA is TGTGCCAGCAGTATAGGACAGAGCTCCTACGAGCAGTACTTC.